Each of the 26 T cell receptor beta chains below was sequenced from the same sample in a study of blood T cells in healthy people across ages. Primed by a sample-barcoded 5' primer and a J-beta primer mix, a second PCR proceeded for roughly 7 to 11 cycles. MiXCR was run by TCRdb on the 5' RACE reads, yielding one entry per CDR3 protein. Here the sample spans a few hundred thousand distinct CDR3 sequences, about a quarter being singletons. The data were also submitted as part of a second study, on T cells of mothers and their children.

Material: blood. The receptors stem from a boy younger than 10 in good health.

This clonotype has just a few counts. This chain connects TRBV3-1 to TRBJ2-5; weak D call: TRBD1 (6 bases). The J call may be faulty, since TRBJ2-7 better matches the DNA end. The CDR3 is 13 amino acids. Germline V gives CDR1 LGHDT, CDR2 YNNKEL (reference sequence). The CDR3 protein is CASSHGTNYEQYF. In nucleotides, the CDR3 is TGTGCCAGCAGCCACGGGACAAACTACGAGCAGTACTTC.

The chain carries TRBV9 and TRBJ2-1; a possible D gene is TRBD1 (5 bases). CDR3 length: 18 residues. Germline loops: CDR1 SGDLS, CDR2 YYNGEE. V lost 1 base to trimming and J lost 5 bases, with 22 bases between them. As DNA, the CDR3 is TGTGCCAGCAGCGTATCGATCCGGATGCAGGGATGGGACAATGAGCAGTTCTTC. Translating gives CASSVSIRMQGWDNEQFF.

This chain uses TRBV20-1 with TRBJ2-5, with D perhaps TRBD1 (6 bases). The end of the DNA is better explained by TRBJ2-1, so the J call may be wrong. The CDR3 extends over 17 amino acids. In germline, CDR1 is DFQATT, CDR2 SNEGSKA (reference sequence). Written as DNA, the CDR3 is TGCAGTGCTAGAGATATCGGAAGGGGTGGACAGTACAATGAGCAGTTCTTC. It codes for CSARDIGRGGQYNEQFF.

This clonotype was recorded a few times. The chain couples TRBV18 to TRBJ2-7, with 9 bases matching TRBD1. V shed 8 bases and J 4 bases; nucleotides not matched to a gene: 6. Germline CDR1 is KGHSH and CDR2 is LQKENI. The CDR3 spans 13 residues. CDR3: CASAGQGDYEQYF. The CDR3 nucleotides read TGTGCCAGCGCGGGACAGGGCGATTACGAGCAGTACTTC.

The table lists this clonotype with many counts. This rearrangement joins TRBV29-1 to TRBJ1-5, with a tentative D call TRBD1 (6 bases). V lost 7 bases to trimming and J lost 5 bases, with 12 bases between them. The CDR3 consists of 12 residues. Germline CDR1 is SQVTM and CDR2 is ANQGSEA. CDR3 in DNA: TGCAGCGGGGGGGAGGGGGATCAGCCCCAGCATTTT. Translation: CSGGEGDQPQHF.

This clonotype was recorded a few times. The chain combines TRBV15 with TRBJ2-2; no clear D. Germline-derived CDR1 and CDR2 are LNHNV and YYDKDF (reference sequence). The germline V and J ends were trimmed by 1 base and 3 bases, with 3 bases remaining between them. The CDR3 has 13 amino acids. CDR3 DNA sequence: TGTGCCACCAGCAGAGTTCACACCGGGGAGCTGTTTTTT. Residues: CATSRVHTGELFF.

V is TRBV12-3 or TRBV12-4 and J is TRBJ1-1; TRBD1 agrees at 8 bases. J was trimmed by 1 base and V by 5 bases; bases with no gene match: 9. This CDR3 spans 16 amino acids. The CDR3 coding sequence is TGTGCCAGCAGTGGGACAGGCGCCCGGGCGAACACTGAAGCTTTCTTT. Translating gives CASSGTGARANTEAFF.

The chain has TRBV20-1 and TRBJ1-6, with D possibly TRBD1 on 5 matching bases. Per germline, CDR1 DFQATT and CDR2 SNEGSKA (reference sequence). This CDR3 is built from 14 residues. V was trimmed by 5 bases and J by 10 bases, leaving 18 bases between them. CDR3 region: CSARDQGALSPLHF. CDR3 DNA sequence: TGCAGTGCTCGCGACCAGGGCGCATTGTCACCCCTCCACTTT.

The chain has TRBV12-3 or TRBV12-4 and TRBJ2-3; D gene uncertain. The V end was cut by 5 bases, the J end by 5 bases, with 5 bases between. This CDR3 is built from 11 residues. The CDR3 region is CASSPIDTQYF. CDR3 DNA: TGTGCCAGCAGTCCAATAGATACGCAGTATTTT.

DNA of the CDR3: TGCGCCAGCAGCGCCCGACCAACCACAGATACGCAGTATTTT. Translated, it gives CASSARPTTDTQYF. This chain connects TRBV5-1 to TRBJ2-3, with D unresolved. The CDR3 has 14 residues. The V and J ends lost 4 bases and 2 bases respectively, with 11 bases between them. Germline loops: CDR1 SGHRS, CDR2 YFSETQ.

The chain links TRBV11-2 to TRBJ2-2, with a weak D call TRBD1 (6 bases). CDR1 is SGHAT, CDR2 FQNNGV, per germline. The germline V and J ends were trimmed by 1 base and 1 base, with 13 bases remaining between them. The CDR3 runs to 17 residues. In DNA form, the CDR3 reads TGTGCCAGCAGCTTAGTTTCCCCGGGACAGAACACCGGGGAGCTGTTTTTT. It encodes CASSLVSPGQNTGELFF.

The chain joins TRBV7-9 to TRBJ1-2; the D is unclear. The CDR3 covers 15 residues. Trimming stripped 5 bases from V and 4 bases from J, with 17 bases between. Germline V lookup: CDR1 SEHNR, CDR2 FQNEAQ (reference sequence). The chain's CDR3 is CASSPWQTLAYGYTF. In nucleotides, the CDR3 is TGTGCCAGCAGCCCCTGGCAGACACTAGCCTATGGCTACACCTTC.

The CDR3 DNA sequence: TGTGCCAGTAGTAACGTCCCGGGACAGGGCCCTTATAATGAAAAACTGTTTTTT. Protein: CASSNVPGQGPYNEKLFF. This chain joins TRBV19 and TRBJ1-4, with 9 bases identical to TRBD1. The trim removed 4 bases at V and 4 bases at J, leaving 13 bases unmatched. Looked up from germline, CDR1 is LNHDA and CDR2 is SQIVND (reference sequence). This CDR3 is built from 18 residues.

This chain links TRBV7-9 with TRBJ2-5; a weak D match, TRBD1 (5 bases). V was pared by 5 bases and J by 1 base, with 20 bases between. The CDR3 is 17 amino acids. Germline V gene lookup returns CDR1 SEHNR and CDR2 FQNEAQ (reference sequence). The CDR3 loop reads CASSPPFPTATQETQYF. CDR3 DNA: TGTGCCAGCAGCCCTCCCTTCCCGACAGCGACCCAAGAGACCCAGTACTTC.

Only a few counts were recorded for this clonotype. CDR3 DNA sequence: TGTGCCAGCAGCAACTACCCCTACGAGCAGTACTTC. This translates into CASSNYPYEQYF. J is TRBJ2-7 and V is TRBV5-5; D is uncertain. This CDR3 region has 12 residues. Trimming shortened V by 4 bases and J by 2 bases, and 7 bases separated the two germline ends. From germline, CDR1 is SGHKS and CDR2 YYEKEE (reference sequence).

The chain couples TRBV7-2 to TRBJ1-4; 10 positions match TRBD1. Per germline, CDR1 SGHTA and CDR2 FQGNSA. Germline trimming cut 5 bases from V and 5 bases from J; bases unmatched to any gene: 5. CDR3 length: 15 amino acids. CDR3 bases: TGTGCCAGCAGCAAAGACAGGGGGCGAAATGAAAAACTGTTTTTT. Its protein is CASSKDRGRNEKLFF.

In this sample, this clonotype turned up a few times. The gene calls are TRBV20-1 and TRBJ1-5, with TRBD1 matching 9 bases. Germline-derived CDR1 and CDR2 are DFQATT and SNEGSKA (reference sequence). J lost 6 bases, V lost 6 bases, and 6 bases had no gene match. CDR3 size: 13 residues. CDR3 in amino acids: CSAPRTGAQPQHF. CDR3 coding DNA: TGCAGTGCCCCACGGACAGGGGCTCAGCCCCAGCATTTT.

The chain couples TRBV29-1 to TRBJ2-1, with D maybe TRBD1 (5 bases). Germline CDR1 is SQVTM and CDR2 is ANQGSEA. The CDR3 is made up of 13 amino acids. V dropped 6 bases and J dropped 1 base, with 10 bases sitting between them. CDR3 in DNA: TGCAGCGTCTCAGGGTTATCCTACAATGAGCAGTTCTTC. Its protein product is CSVSGLSYNEQFF.

CDR3 sequence reads: CASSRTGVNEQFF. The CDR3 coding sequence is TGTGCCAGTAGTAGAACGGGAGTTAATGAGCAGTTCTTC. The chain joins TRBV19 to TRBJ2-1; a possible D gene is TRBD2 (6 bases). Germline CDR1 LNHDA, CDR2 SQIVND (reference sequence). V was shortened by 4 bases and J by 7 bases, with 11 bases between the two germline ends. The CDR3 runs to 13 residues.

This clonotype was seen more than once but under ten times. As DNA, the CDR3 is TGTGCCAGCAGCTTAGTTTCCAGCGGGAGGGAGACCCAGTACTTC. Its translation: CASSLVSSGRETQYF. The chain recombines TRBV7-7 with TRBJ2-5, with TRBD2 identical over 9 bases. The CDR3 consists of 15 residues. Germline trimming cut 1 base from V and 5 bases from J; bases unmatched to any gene: 5. Germline V gene lookup returns CDR1 SSHAT and CDR2 FNYEAQ (reference sequence).

This clonotype was recorded once. This sequence joins TRBV20-1 and TRBJ2-3; 11 bases are shared with TRBD1. Germline values: CDR1 DFQATT, CDR2 SNEGSKA (reference sequence). Unmatched junction bases numbered 10, after V lost 5 bases and J lost 6 bases. The CDR3 has 15 amino acids. The DNA of the CDR3 is TGCAGTGCTGACATTAGTGGGACAGGGGGGGATACGCAGTATTTT. It yields the protein CSADISGTGGDTQYF.

This clonotype was seen repeatedly, ten times or more. The chain recombines TRBV14 with TRBJ2-1; 10 positions match TRBD2. With V trimmed by 8 bases and J by 9 bases, 7 bases remained unmatched. This CDR3 spans 13 amino acids. Germline CDR1 and CDR2: SGHDN and FVKESK. CDR3 in amino acids: CASQRLAGAEQFF. The CDR3 region has the DNA TGTGCCAGCCAAAGGCTAGCGGGAGCTGAGCAGTTCTTC.

The CDR3 nucleotides are TGTGCCAGCACCCTCCCCCAGGGGGACAGCGTAAAGAGTCCGCGCAAATACACCGGGGAGCTGTTTTTT. As protein: CASTLPQGDSVKSPRKYTGELFF. The gene calls are TRBV11-2 and TRBJ2-2, with 7 bases matching TRBD1. Germline values: CDR1 SGHAT, CDR2 FQNNGV. The CDR3 has 23 residues. V was clipped by 7 bases and J by 3 bases; unmatched bases: 32.

The chain uses TRBV28 and TRBJ1-1; D gene unclear. Trimming cost V 6 bases and J 1 base, with 12 bases left between them. This CDR3 comprises 14 residues. Germline CDR1 MDHEN, CDR2 SYDVKM. CDR3 amino acids: CASSPPGWNTEAFF. CDR3 DNA sequence: TGTGCCAGCAGCCCCCCGGGGTGGAACACTGAAGCTTTCTTT.

This clonotype came up a few times. The CDR3 spells CGAFYGQGEVSRYGYTF. The CDR3 nucleotides read TGCGGAGCGTTCTACGGACAGGGAGAAGTTAGTCGCTATGGCTACACCTTC. The chain joins TRBV29-1 to TRBJ1-2; the match to TRBD1 covers 8 bases. Germline V gene lookup returns CDR1 SQVTM and CDR2 ANQGSEA. The CDR3 loop spans 17 amino acids.

The table lists this clonotype with a few counts. The chain combines TRBV5-1 with TRBJ1-2; D uncertain. The CDR3 contains 12 residues. Trimming took 2 bases from V and 6 from J, leaving 8 bases between them. The germline CDR1 and CDR2 sequences are SGHRS and YFSETQ. The CDR3 spells CASSLHPDGYTF. In nucleotides, the CDR3 is TGCGCCAGCAGCTTACACCCAGATGGCTACACCTTC.